This is a list of T cell receptor beta chains from one sample in a study of cytomegalovirus exposure and HLA in healthy donors. Produced via immunoSEQ multiplex PCR; TCRdb's table is partial and in-frame only. The sample holds some 130,000 clones; 60% to 80% are singletons and the top ten take more than 0.95%. The sequenced material came from PBMCs. Receptors originate from a young man in good health and CMV-seronegative. The CDR3 runs from the conserved cysteine through the conserved F or W. A D gene is named only where the DNA matches it firmly.

TRBV4-3	15	TRBD1	TRBJ1-4	CASSRGQGFNEKLFF
TRBV10-3	15	TRBD1	TRBJ1-1	CAISAGAGGNTEAFF
TRBV6-4	15	TRBD2	TRBJ2-1	CASSLLAGGLNEQFF
TRBV5-1	13	TRBD1	TRBJ1-2	CASRGQERVGYTF
TRBV6-6	13	-	TRBJ2-2	CASSYATTGELFF
TRBV19	14	TRBD1	TRBJ1-2	CASSIDRQGVGSTF
TRBV7-2	14	-	TRBJ1-1	CASSLAQSQAKGFF
TRBV6-5	15	-	TRBJ1-2	CASSYGRYRPYGYTF
TRBV30	13	-	TRBJ1-2	CAWSPDRDYGYTF
TRBV10-3	12	-	TRBJ1-1	CATRGEAVEAFF
TRBV10-3	18	-	TRBJ2-1	CAISESLTGRRLGNEQFF
TRBV7-2	13	-	TRBJ1-2	CASSTRQGYGYTF
TRBV5-4	14	TRBD1	TRBJ2-7	CASSLGTGGYEQYF
TRBV30	14	-	TRBJ2-2	CAWSVLPGTGELFF
TRBV13	22	TRBD1	TRBJ2-5	CASSPYRRGGQGAVLRQETQYF
TRBV9	14	-	TRBJ2-5	CASSPRHYQETQYF
TRBV12-5	16	-	TRBJ2-5	CASGYETGSYQETQYF
TRBV7-8	15	TRBD1	TRBJ1-6	CASSPGQAHNSPLHF
TRBV29-1	13	TRBD1	TRBJ1-2	CSVAIGQGYGYTF
TRBV6-5	14	TRBD1	TRBJ1-2	CASFDRGPNYGYTF
TRBV4-2	16	-	TRBJ1-2	CASSQDQGGRGDGYTF
TRBV29-1	14	TRBD1	TRBJ1-2	CSVVGTGADYGYTF
TRBV10-3	14	-	TRBJ2-3	CAISQPSATDTQYF
TRBV10-1	16	TRBD1	TRBJ1-2	CASRIQQGGTFYGYTF
TRBV11-2	17	TRBD1	TRBJ2-7	CASSSRTGALTSYEQYF
TRBV18	14	TRBD1	TRBJ2-5	CASSLTGGRETQYF
TRBV7-9	18	-	TRBJ1-5	CASSLSGSAGGVNQPQHF
TRBV2	15	TRBD1	TRBJ2-2	CASSRDRGKSGELFF
TRBV7-9	12	-	TRBJ2-7	CASSFRPYEQYF
TRBV28	15	TRBD1	TRBJ1-4	CASSAVQGVDEKLFF
TRBV13	16	TRBD2	TRBJ2-1	CASSLRGGGSYNEQFF
TRBV7-9	13	-	TRBJ1-3	CASSFLTGNTIYF
TRBV10-3	17	TRBD1	TRBJ2-7	CAISEFKPRDRSYEQYF
TRBV23-1	15	-	TRBJ1-1	CASSQIRSFHPEAFF
TRBV19	12	-	TRBJ1-2	CASSMQGAGYTF
TRBV6-1	13	-	TRBJ2-5	CASSEGQGQTQYF
TRBV12-5	15	-	TRBJ1-1	CASGLGHGVGTEAFF
TRBV13	15	-	TRBJ1-3	CASSLGRQGLNTIYF
TRBV4-3	17	TRBD1	TRBJ2-2	CASSQDSRQGATGELFF
TRBV15	14	-	TRBJ1-2	CATSRDRGGDGYTF
TRBV13	12	-	TRBJ2-7	CASSLGLYEQYF
TRBV20-1	11	TRBD1	TRBJ1-2	CSAHRGYGYTF
TRBV12-5	17	-	TRBJ2-3	CASGLVDEADRTDTQYF
TRBV18	15	-	TRBJ1-1	CASSPRAGTNTEAFF
TRBV18	14	TRBD1	TRBJ2-5	CASSPLQGKETQYF
TRBV29-1	17	-	TRBJ1-2	CSVTPLQGKEANYGYTF
TRBV2	12	-	TRBJ1-1	CASIAVNTEAFF
TRBV19	15	TRBD1	TRBJ1-4	CASSITQGAHEKLFF
TRBV29-1	14	TRBD1	TRBJ1-1	CSVPGTGGVTEAFF
TRBV5-5	14	-	TRBJ1-6	CASSLNSGQSPLHF
TRBV5-1	16	-	TRBJ1-1	CASSLAAGGAGTEAFF
TRBV9	15	-	TRBJ2-3	CASSVGPDTGDTQYF